The following is a T cell receptor beta chain sequence with its context. Its antigen is still unknown. No base quality values were provided; no much bigger clone lies one nucleotide off. PBMCs were separated by density centrifugation and stained for CD3, CD4 and CD8, after which CD4+ and CD8+ T cells were sorted on a FACSAria. Scalp biopsies and blood samples were obtained from unaffected controls. V drops 4 bases and J drops 2 bases, leaving 14 bases in between. Per the germline V gene (reference sequence), GTSNPN is the CDR1 and SVGIG is the CDR2. From cysteine to phenylalanine, the CDR3 is 14 amino acids long. Just CDR3 DNA is preserved here, 42 bases in frame from base 1. The source of the sample is a study of CD8+ T cells in alopecia areata (dated 2018 in TCRdb). Background for the entire study: In both human patients and the C3H/HeJ mouse model, the study applied high-throughput TCRbeta sequencing to look at T cell clonal expansion in alopecia areata. Scalp clonality was compared across normal scalp (n=4), patchy alopecia areata scalp (n=8), and alopecia totalis/universalis scalp (n=8). In humans, TCRbeta sequencing was performed on scalp tissue and on sorted CD4+ and CD8+ peripheral blood T cells from healthy controls and from patients with patchy or totalis/universalis alopecia areata. TCRbeta CDR3 regions were amplified by immunoSEQ multiplex PCR using 35 Vbeta forward and 13 Jbeta reverse primers. RNA was extracted with the PAXgene miRNA kit for fixed scalp, the miRNeasy kit for PBMCs, and the RNeasy kit for mouse skin.

Summary of the overall study and its limitations: Unlike mouse skin, where gammadelta T cells dominate, normal human skin contains resident alphabeta T cells that get sequenced too, which complicates analysis of the scalp TCR repertoire. Lesional scalp, especially in alopecia totalis/universalis, showed higher clonality and more expanded CD8+ clones than normal scalp, suggesting antigenic drive. Shared TCR sequences between patients were less evident than in mice, which may be partly attributable to HLA diversity in the patient population.

The library was produced with the immunoSEQ multiplex PCR assay. To provide template for TCR sequencing, every sample had RNA extracted and reverse transcribed into cDNA. SuperScript III was used to make first-strand cDNA, primed with a 2:1 mix of oligo-dT and random hexamers. A synthetic immune receptor repertoire was used to measure amplification bias, and any remaining bias was corrected computationally. In the original analysis: Raw reads were preprocessed to remove errors, and CDR3 was defined by IMGT conventions from the conserved cysteine to phenylalanine. Clonality was computed as 1 minus the Shannon entropy, with the entropy normalized by log2 of the number of productive unique TCRs. CD4 or CD8 identity of scalp clones was inferred by cross-referencing scalp TCRbeta sequences with sorted blood CD4 and CD8 repertoires. TCRdb limited this immuneACCESS table to in-frame rearrangements with V and J called. A share of clones is missing; checked studies link under half to unresolved V genes, and the rest is unexplained. The DNA was the basis for D and trimming; V, J and clone size are from that table. The sample table contains some 100,000 clones; only one count was recorded for around 61% of them. About 3% of the sample rests with the top ten.

The rearrangement combines TRBV30 with TRBJ1-2, and possibly TRBD1, on 6 matching bases. Sample: CD4+ T cells sorted from blood. The source is a human donor in good health. DNA sequence: TGTGCCTGGACGGCGGCTCAGGGGAACTATGGCTACACCTTC. The encoded protein is CAWTAAQGNYGYTF.